Presented here are 27 T cell receptor beta chains from one specimen sequenced in a study of T cells expressing NK-cell markers. TCRdb reprocessed the 5' RACE reads and keeps a single row for each CDR3 protein, giving no DNA. This sample contains about 430,000 distinct CDR3 sequences. The specimen sequenced was blood T cells: a sorted CD56 or NKG2C T cell subset, CD4+ or CD8+ T cells, or bulk PBMC T cells (not recorded which). All receptors derive from a woman aged 50 to 60 in good health.

The chain has TRBV12-3 or TRBV12-4 and TRBJ1-1; with no DNA, the TCRdb D assignment of TRBD1 cannot be verified. CDR3 length: 14 residues. CDR3 protein: CASSSTGMNTEAFF.

This chain joins TRBV5-8 and TRBJ2-1; lacking DNA, the TRBD1 call made by TCRdb goes unchecked. Germline V gene lookup returns CDR1 SGHTS and CDR2 YDEGEE. This CDR3 has 18 amino acids. The CDR3 spells CASSGPFGGGFLYNEQFF.

The chain has TRBV19 and TRBJ1-2; TCRdb's assignment of TRBD1 cannot be checked, as there is no DNA. Germline CDR1 LNHDA, CDR2 SQIVND (reference sequence). The CDR3 is 13 residues long. CDR3 protein: CASKTPRKQGYTF.

The gene calls are TRBV27 and TRBJ1-6; the TCRdb call, TRBD1, lacks DNA for checking. The CDR3 has 14 amino acids. CDR1 and CDR2 from the germline V gene are MNHEY and SMNVEV (reference sequence). CDR3 amino acids: CASSFGTAQRSLHF.

V is TRBV6-6 and J is TRBJ2-2; absent DNA, TCRdb's TRBD1 call cannot be checked. Germline V lookup: CDR1 MNHNY, CDR2 SVGAGI (reference sequence). The CDR3 totals 15 residues. The CDR3 loop reads CASSRVEIWTGELFF.

This sequence joins TRBV5-6 and TRBJ2-2; TCRdb picks TRBD1, but there is no DNA to check that call. Germline lookup yields CDR1 SGHDT and CDR2 YYEEEE. CDR3 length equals 15 residues. CDR3 sequence reads: CASSLPDKHTGELFF.

The gene calls are TRBV7-9 and TRBJ1-1; no DNA is available, so the TRBD1 call from TCRdb remains unchecked. CDR1 SEHNR and CDR2 FQNEAQ come from the germline V gene (reference sequence). The CDR3 spans 17 residues. This chain's CDR3 is CASMPGTVFMDNTEAFF.

The rearrangement links TRBV5-1 to TRBJ1-1; no DNA is available, so the TRBD1 call from TCRdb remains unchecked. This CDR3 is built from 15 residues. Germline loops: CDR1 SGHRS, CDR2 YFSETQ. This chain's CDR3 is CASSPPLGGNTEAFF.

The rearrangement uses TRBV12-3 or TRBV12-4 and TRBJ2-5; there is no DNA to check the TCRdb D call of TRBD1. This CDR3 region has 15 residues. The CDR3 sequence is CASSLGDLLQETQYF.

The chain carries TRBV20-1 and TRBJ2-5; TCRdb lists TRBD2, though no DNA is available to test this call. This CDR3 is built from 16 residues. From germline, CDR1 is DFQATT and CDR2 SNEGSKA (reference sequence). The CDR3 loop is CSASEGLAGPQETQYF.

The chain combines TRBV9 with TRBJ2-1. This CDR3 has 15 residues. Germline CDR1 SGDLS, CDR2 YYNGEE. The CDR3 sequence: CASSVAVKSYNEQFF.

The gene calls are TRBV19 and TRBJ2-1; TCRdb lists TRBD2, though no DNA is available to test this call. CDR3 length: 13 residues. Germline V lookup: CDR1 LNHDA, CDR2 SQIVND (reference sequence). The chain's CDR3 is CASISGRTNEQFF.

The chain joins TRBV12-3 or TRBV12-4 to TRBJ2-3; TCRdb selects TRBD2, and the lack of DNA leaves this call unchecked. The CDR3 extends over 14 amino acids. CDR3 protein: CASTEGLLQNTQYF.

The chain recombines TRBV11-2 with TRBJ2-1; no DNA is available, so the TRBD2 call from TCRdb remains unchecked. The V gene's germline CDR1 is SGHAT and CDR2 FQNNGV. The CDR3 is 14 residues long. CDR3 region: CASSRSRRANEQFF.

The V call is TRBV6-5, the J call TRBJ2-1; without DNA, the TCRdb call of TRBD2 cannot be checked. CDR3 size: 14 residues. CDR1 is MNHEY and CDR2 is SVGAGI in the germline V gene. This chain's CDR3 is CASSSLADYNEQFF.

This rearrangement joins TRBV7-2 to TRBJ2-3; TCRdb returns TRBD2, unconfirmable since there is no DNA. CDR1 and CDR2 from the germline V gene are SGHTA and FQGNSA. CDR3 length: 14 residues. Here the CDR3 reads CASTAVHSTDTQYF.

The J gene is TRBJ2-5, the V gene TRBV12-3 or TRBV12-4. The CDR3 length is 12 residues. The CDR3 loop reads CASFISYGTQYF.

The chain carries TRBV4-2 and TRBJ2-2; with no DNA, the TCRdb D assignment of TRBD2 cannot be verified. This CDR3 comprises 19 residues. Germline V CDR1 and CDR2: LGHNA, YNFKEQ. CDR3 residues: CASSQDTPTSGTNTGELFF.

The CDR3 spells CASSLPGGDYGYTF. V usage is TRBV5-1 and J usage is TRBJ1-2; the TRBD1 assignment by TCRdb is unverifiable without DNA. Germline CDR1 and CDR2: SGHRS and YFSETQ. The CDR3 consists of 14 residues.

The chain links TRBV5-1 to TRBJ2-3; TCRdb's D call of TRBD2 is untestable without DNA. The CDR3 is made up of 13 amino acids. Germline-derived CDR1 and CDR2 are SGHRS and YFSETQ. CDR3 protein: CASTPQGRDTQYF.

V usage is TRBV12-3 or TRBV12-4 and J usage is TRBJ2-1; lacking DNA, the TRBD1 call made by TCRdb goes unchecked. The CDR3 runs 19 residues. The CDR3 here is CASSPPPLGSLLSYNEQFF.

The chain recombines TRBV12-3 or TRBV12-4 with TRBJ1-5. The CDR3 has 13 residues. The CDR3 region is CASVRDNNQPQHF.

This chain connects TRBV9 to TRBJ2-2; checking the TCRdb D call of TRBD2 is not possible without DNA. Germline V gene lookup returns CDR1 SGDLS and CDR2 YYNGEE. The CDR3 sequence is 16 residues long. This CDR3 is CASSDGLAGSTGELFF.

The rearrangement links TRBV6-1 to TRBJ1-6; TCRdb lists TRBD1, though no DNA is available to test this call. The CDR3 consists of 14 residues. Germline lookup yields CDR1 MNHNS and CDR2 SASEGT. The CDR3: CASEEGQGYSPLHF.

This rearrangement joins TRBV9 to TRBJ2-7; TCRdb gives TRBD2 as the D gene, but with no DNA this cannot be confirmed. This CDR3 region has 15 residues. Germline-derived CDR1 and CDR2 are SGDLS and YYNGEE. The CDR3 sequence: CASSTNTGSLNEQYF. The full variable domain, rest sourced from reference TRBV9 and TRBJ2-7, is DSGVTQTPKHLITATGQRVTLRCSPRSGDLSVYWYQQSLDQGLQFLIQYYNGEERAKGNILERFSAQQFPDLHSELNLSSLELGDSALYFCASSTNTGSLNEQYFGPGTRLTVT.

The genes are TRBV20-1 and TRBJ1-1. Germline CDR1 DFQATT, CDR2 SNEGSKA (reference sequence). The CDR3 has 12 amino acids. This CDR3 reads CSAIPLNTEAFF.

V and J are TRBV12-3 or TRBV12-4 and TRBJ2-1; TCRdb outputs TRBD2, but without DNA this stays unchecked. The CDR3 contains 14 residues. CDR3 amino acids: CASTLAGLYNEQFF.